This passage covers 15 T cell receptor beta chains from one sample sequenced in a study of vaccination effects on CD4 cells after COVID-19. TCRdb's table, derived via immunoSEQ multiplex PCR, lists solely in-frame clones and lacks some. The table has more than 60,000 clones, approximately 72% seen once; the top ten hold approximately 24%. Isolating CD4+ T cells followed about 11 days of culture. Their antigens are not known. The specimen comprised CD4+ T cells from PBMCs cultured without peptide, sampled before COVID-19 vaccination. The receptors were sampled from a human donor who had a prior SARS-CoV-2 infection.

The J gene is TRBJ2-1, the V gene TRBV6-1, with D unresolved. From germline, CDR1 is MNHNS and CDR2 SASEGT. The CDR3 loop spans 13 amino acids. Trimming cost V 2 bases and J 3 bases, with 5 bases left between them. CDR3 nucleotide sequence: TGTGCCAGCAGTGAATATCGCTACAATGAGCAGTTCTTC. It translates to CASSEYRYNEQFF.

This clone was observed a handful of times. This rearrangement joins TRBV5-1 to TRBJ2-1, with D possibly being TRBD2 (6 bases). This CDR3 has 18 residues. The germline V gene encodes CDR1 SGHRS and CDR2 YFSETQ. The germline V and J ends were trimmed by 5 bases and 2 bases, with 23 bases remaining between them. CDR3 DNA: TGCGCCAGCAGACCAGCTAGCGCCGTCACAAGGGCCTACAATGAGCAGTTCTTC. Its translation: CASRPASAVTRAYNEQFF.

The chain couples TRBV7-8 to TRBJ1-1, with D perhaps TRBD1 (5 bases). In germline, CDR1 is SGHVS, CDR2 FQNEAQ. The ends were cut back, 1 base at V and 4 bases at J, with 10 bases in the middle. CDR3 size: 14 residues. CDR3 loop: CASSLGGDGTEAFF. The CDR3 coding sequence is TGTGCCAGCAGCTTAGGAGGGGATGGCACTGAAGCTTTCTTT.

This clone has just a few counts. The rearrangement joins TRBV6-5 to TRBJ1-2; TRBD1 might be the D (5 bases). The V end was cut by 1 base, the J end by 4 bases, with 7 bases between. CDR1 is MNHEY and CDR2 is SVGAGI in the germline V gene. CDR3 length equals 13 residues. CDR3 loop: CASSYLRGYGYTF. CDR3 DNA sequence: TGTGCCAGCAGTTACTTAAGGGGCTATGGCTACACCTTC.

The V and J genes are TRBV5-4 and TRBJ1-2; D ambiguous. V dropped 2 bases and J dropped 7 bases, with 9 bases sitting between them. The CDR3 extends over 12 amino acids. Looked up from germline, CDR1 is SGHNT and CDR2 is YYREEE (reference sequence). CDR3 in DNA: TGTGCCAGCAGCTTTGGGCAGACTGGCTACACCTTC. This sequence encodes CASSFGQTGYTF.

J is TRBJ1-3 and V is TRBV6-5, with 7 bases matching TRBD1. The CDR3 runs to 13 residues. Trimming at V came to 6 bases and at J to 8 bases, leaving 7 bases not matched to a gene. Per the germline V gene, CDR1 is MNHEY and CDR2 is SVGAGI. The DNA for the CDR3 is TGTGCCAGCAGGAAACCAGGGGGATACACCATATATTTT. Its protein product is CASRKPGGYTIYF.

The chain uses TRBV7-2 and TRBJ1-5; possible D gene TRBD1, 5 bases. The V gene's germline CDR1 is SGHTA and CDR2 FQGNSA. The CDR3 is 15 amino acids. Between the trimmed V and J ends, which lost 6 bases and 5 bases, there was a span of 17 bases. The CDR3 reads CASSYTGTRDQPQHF. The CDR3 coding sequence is TGTGCCAGCAGTTACACCGGGACTCGGGATCAGCCCCAGCATTTT.

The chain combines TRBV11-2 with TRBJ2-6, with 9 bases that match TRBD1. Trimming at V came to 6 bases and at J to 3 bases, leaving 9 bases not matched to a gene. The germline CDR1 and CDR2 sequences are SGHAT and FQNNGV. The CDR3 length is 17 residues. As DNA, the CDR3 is TGTGCCAGCAGAACGACAGGGGGTTCTTTTGGGGCCAACGTCCTGACTTTC. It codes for CASRTTGGSFGANVLTF.

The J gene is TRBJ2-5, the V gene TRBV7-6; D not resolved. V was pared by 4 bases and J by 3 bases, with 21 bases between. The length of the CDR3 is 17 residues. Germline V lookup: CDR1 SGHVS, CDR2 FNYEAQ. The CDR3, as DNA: TGTGCCAGCAGCTCCCTAGGTTCCGCGAGGAAAAAAGAGACCCAGTACTTC. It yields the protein CASSSLGSARKKETQYF.

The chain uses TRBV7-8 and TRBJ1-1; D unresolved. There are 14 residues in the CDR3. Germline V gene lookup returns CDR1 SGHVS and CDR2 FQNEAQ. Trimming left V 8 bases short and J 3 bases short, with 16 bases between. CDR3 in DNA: TGTGCCAGCGGAAGTCGAGGGATGGACACTGAAGCTTTCTTT. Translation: CASGSRGMDTEAFF.

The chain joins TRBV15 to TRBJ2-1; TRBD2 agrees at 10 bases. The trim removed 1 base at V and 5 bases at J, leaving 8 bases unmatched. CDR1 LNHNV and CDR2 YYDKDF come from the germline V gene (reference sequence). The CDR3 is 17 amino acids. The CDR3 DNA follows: TGTGCCACCAGCAGAGGACTAGCGGGTGGTCGACACAATGAGCAGTTCTTC. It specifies CATSRGLAGGRHNEQFF.

DNA for the CDR3: TGTGCCAGCAGTGAATGGGGGGGCCCCTATAATTCACCCCTCCACTTT. Its protein product is CASSEWGGPYNSPLHF. The rearrangement joins TRBV6-1 to TRBJ1-6, with D perhaps matching TRBD1 (6 bases). The CDR3 is 16 residues long. V lost 2 bases to trimming and J lost 2 bases, with 10 bases between them. CDR1 is MNHNS and CDR2 is SASEGT in the germline V gene.

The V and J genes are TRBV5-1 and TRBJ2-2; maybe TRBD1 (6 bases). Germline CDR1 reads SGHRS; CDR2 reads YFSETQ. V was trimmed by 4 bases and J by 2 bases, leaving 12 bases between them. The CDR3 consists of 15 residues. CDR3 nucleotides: TGCGCCAGCAGCAATGGGGGACACAACACCGGGGAGCTGTTTTTT. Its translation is CASSNGGHNTGELFF.

CDR3 amino acids: CASSPPGGLAGADTQYF. CDR3 DNA: TGTGCCAGCTCACCACCGGGTGGGCTAGCGGGAGCAGATACGCAGTATTTT. The J gene is TRBJ2-3, the V gene TRBV18; 10 nucleotides agree with TRBD2. The junction had 7 bases not matched to a gene; V was cut back by 0 bases and J by 4 bases. Looked up from germline, CDR1 is KGHSH and CDR2 is LQKENI. The CDR3 is made up of 17 amino acids.

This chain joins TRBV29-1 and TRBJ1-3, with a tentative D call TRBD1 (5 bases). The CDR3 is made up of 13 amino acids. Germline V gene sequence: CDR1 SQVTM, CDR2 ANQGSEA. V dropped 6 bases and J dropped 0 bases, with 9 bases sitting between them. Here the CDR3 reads CSVMDNSGNTIYF. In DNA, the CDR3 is TGCAGCGTGATGGACAACTCTGGAAACACCATATATTTT. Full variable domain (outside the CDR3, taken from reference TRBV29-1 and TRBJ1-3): SAVISQKPSRDICQRGTSLTIQCQVDSQVTMMFWYRQQPGQSLTLIATANQGSEATYESGFVIDKFPISRPNLTFSTLTVSNMSPEDSSIYLCSVMDNSGNTIYFGEGSWLTVV.